This TCR beta chain came from a study of blood T cell repertoires in COVID-19. Germline CDR1 reads WSHSY; CDR2 reads SAAADI. The germline V and J ends were trimmed by 3 bases and 5 bases, with 20 bases remaining between them. This CDR3 contains 17 residues. Method: immunoSEQ multiplex PCR; TCRdb's copy keeps in-frame clones and lacks some. The table lists tens of thousands of clones, 88% of them singletons. Source material: peripheral blood. V gene TRBV10-2 combines with J gene TRBJ2-1; D might be TRBD2 (6 bases). The origin of this receptor is a woman aged 50 to 65 with active or convalescent COVID-19. In nucleotides, the CDR3 is TGCGCCAGCAGTGAACCGACCATCGGGAGTCCCCACAATGAGCAGTTCTTC. Protein sequence: CASSEPTIGSPHNEQFF.